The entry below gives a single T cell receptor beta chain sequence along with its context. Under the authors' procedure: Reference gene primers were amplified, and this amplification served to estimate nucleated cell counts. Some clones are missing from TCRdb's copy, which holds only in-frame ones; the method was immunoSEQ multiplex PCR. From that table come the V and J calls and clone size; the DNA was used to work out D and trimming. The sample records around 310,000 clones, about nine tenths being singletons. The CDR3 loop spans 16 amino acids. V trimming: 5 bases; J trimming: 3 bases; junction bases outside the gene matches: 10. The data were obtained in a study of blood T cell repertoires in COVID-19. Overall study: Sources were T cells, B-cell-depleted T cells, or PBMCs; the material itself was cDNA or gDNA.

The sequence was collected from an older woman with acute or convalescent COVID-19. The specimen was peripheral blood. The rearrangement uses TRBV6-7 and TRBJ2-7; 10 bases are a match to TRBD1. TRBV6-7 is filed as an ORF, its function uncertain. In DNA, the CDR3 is TGTGCCAGCAGTACACCGGGACAGGGGAAGCTCTACGAGCAGTACTTC. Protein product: CASSTPGQGKLYEQYF.